The entry that follows covers one T cell receptor (beta chain) sequence. The target of this receptor is not known. Nothing much larger sits one base from this clone, and base qualities are not available. This sample is drawn from a study of Tregs in tolerant kidney transplant recipients (dated 2019 in TCRdb). At the level of the whole study: TCRbeta sequencing was used in the study to identify donor-specific regulatory T cells before combined kidney and bone marrow transplantation, and the identified cells were then tracked after transplant. TCRbeta repertoire sequencing was used in a few healthy controls to compare several methods for expanding Tregs specific for an allogeneic donor.

Unstimulated Tregs (CD4+CD25+CD127-), CD4+ non-Tregs (CD4+CD25-), CD4 and CD8 cells were FACS-sorted from thawed PBMCs. Healthy control blood was obtained either as purchased buffy coats or from healthy volunteers. Healthy control blood was separated into PBMCs by Ficoll density gradient and cryopreserved, and patient PBMCs were collected both before and after transplant. For TCRbeta CDR3 sequencing, genomic DNA from the sorted cells was extracted using the QIAGEN DNeasy Blood and Tissue Kit. High-throughput TCRbeta CDR3 sequencing, which included PCR amplification with bias correction and internal controls, was done commercially through immunoSEQ. For the original study's pipeline: A unique productive TCRbeta sequence was defined by the CDR3 nucleotide sequence when primers matched, and otherwise by the CDR3 amino acid sequence together with the Vbeta and Jbeta genes. As a correction for sorting error, sequences shared between sorted populations at a frequency ratio of 2:1 or less were discarded, and the remaining shared sequences were assigned to the higher population. Donor-reactive sequences were defined as at least 5-fold expanded in CFSE-low cells versus unstimulated cells, with frequency of at least 0.01% in CFSE-low cells. Jensen-Shannon divergence calculated on the top 100 TCRbeta sequences ranked by frequency was used to measure repertoire divergence. For any sample with multiple sequencing runs, sorting error was corrected in each run separately before the runs were pooled. The source is immuneACCESS, and TCRdb retained only in-frame sequences with V and J called. Part of the clones is not carried over; for the studies checked, unresolved V genes explain less than half of this, and the remainder is unexplained. V and J calls and clone size follow that table, whereas D and trimming were derived from the DNA. This sample gives about 240,000 clones in total; approximately 83% of them show up just once. 0.55% to 0.65% of the sample lies in the top ten.

What the work shows at the level of the full study, not this receptor alone: The most biologically relevant and donor-specific TCRbeta repertoire appeared to be identified by expanding Tregs with activated donor B cells. Biological reproducibility was not directly addressed, though technical replication error appeared minimal. The study was constrained by small patient numbers, and validation of the findings is required in larger populations and under other immunosuppression protocols.

The junction shows trimming of 1 base on V and 4 bases on J, plus 10 bases between the germline ends. The CDR3 runs 15 amino acids, cysteine and phenylalanine included. This entry keeps only the CDR3 DNA: 45 bases, framed from base 1. The germline V gene provides CDR1 SGHTA and CDR2 FQGTGA. Sequenced material: CD4+ T cells from blood. This sequence originates from a human donor in good health. The rearrangement combines TRBV7-3 with TRBJ2-2, with a weak D call of TRBD2 (5 bases match). The CDR3 reads CASSLKGSSTGELFF. DNA sequence: TGTGCCAGCAGCTTAAAAGGGAGTAGCACCGGGGAGCTGTTTTTT.